These 12 T cell receptor beta chains share one sample of origin, sequenced in a study of T cell repertoires in cytomegalovirus infection. Via MiXCR, TCRdb re-called the reads, giving one row per CDR3 protein. Counted here are around 450,000 distinct CDR3 sequences, approximately 33% occurring once; the ten biggest clones make up roughly 13%. What was sequenced was PBMCs. All receptors derive from a human donor in good health (CMV status not recorded). Some clones in this sample may be carry-over from other donors' samples.

This clonotype turned up a few times. This sequence joins TRBV5-1 and TRBJ2-1; D is uncertain. The V gene lost 1 base and the J gene lost 0 bases, with 14 bases spanning the gap. Germline CDR1 SGHRS, CDR2 YFSETQ. CDR3 length: 17 amino acids. CDR3 bases: TGCGCCAGCAGCTTGTTCGGCAGCACAAGCTCCTACAATGAGCAGTTCTTC. Amino acid sequence: CASSLFGSTSSYNEQFF. Drawing the rest from reference TRBV5-1 and TRBJ2-1, the complete variable domain is KAGVTQTPRYLIKTRGQQVTLSCSPISGHRSVSWYQQTPGQGLQFLFEYFSETQRNKGNFPGRFSGRQFSNSRSEMNVSTLELGDSALYLCASSLFGSTSSYNEQFFGPGTRLTVL.

The V gene is TRBV29-1, the J gene TRBJ2-6, with a possible D match to TRBD1 (6 bases). The V gene lost 7 bases and the J gene lost 0 bases, with 22 bases spanning the gap. The germline V gene has CDR1 SQVTM and CDR2 ANQGSEA. This CDR3 region has 18 residues. The DNA of the CDR3 is TGCAGCGCCCACACGGACAGCAGAGTATTCTCTGGGGCCAACGTCCTGACTTTC. Amino acid sequence: CSAHTDSRVFSGANVLTF. Full variable domain (remainder filled in from reference TRBV29-1 and TRBJ2-6): SAVISQKPSRDICQRGTSLTIQCQVDSQVTMMFWYRQQPGQSLTLIATANQGSEATYESGFVIDKFPISRPNLTFSTLTVSNMSPEDSSIYLCSAHTDSRVFSGANVLTFGAGSRLTVL.

This clonotype was counted between two and nine times. The CDR3 reads CASSYLGLVNEKLFF. The CDR3 DNA follows: TGTGCCAGCAGTTACTTGGGGCTGGTTAATGAAAAACTGTTTTTT. V gene TRBV6-6 combines with J gene TRBJ1-4; D possibly corresponds to TRBD1 (5 bases). Germline-derived CDR1 and CDR2 are MNHNY and SVGAGI (reference sequence). The CDR3 contains 15 residues. Trimming removed 1 base from V and 4 bases from J, with 10 bases in between.

This clonotype has a handful of counts. CDR3 nucleotide sequence: TGTGCCATCAGTGAGATTGACAATGAGCAGTTCTTC. Its protein is CAISEIDNEQFF. V gene TRBV10-3 combines with J gene TRBJ2-1; D remains ambiguous. V lost 2 bases and J 5 bases, leaving 4 bases between the germline ends. The CDR3 contains 12 residues. Germline V gives CDR1 ENHRY, CDR2 SYGVKD.

The count of this clonotype is one. The chain carries TRBV15 and TRBJ2-3; the D is unclear. Germline V CDR1 and CDR2: LNHNV, YYDKDF (reference sequence). Between the trimmed V and J ends, which lost 0 bases and 2 bases, there was a span of 9 bases. This CDR3 has 15 amino acids. CDR3 in DNA: TGTGCCACCAGCAGAGATATCGACACCACAGATACGCAGTATTTT. Its translation: CATSRDIDTTDTQYF.

In DNA form, the CDR3 reads TGCAGTGCGAGGACGAATAGCGGGGGGGGAGGGACCCAGTACTTC. Amino acid sequence: CSARTNSGGGGTQYF. The rearrangement joins TRBV20-1 to TRBJ2-5; TRBD2 matches at 11 bases. Germline assignment: CDR1 DFQATT and CDR2 SNEGSKA (reference sequence). V was pared by 6 bases and J by 7 bases, with 13 bases of the junction left unmatched. This CDR3 contains 15 residues.

CDR3 DNA: TGTGCCAGTAGTATAGTTGGACTAGCCAATGAGCAGTTCTTC. Translating it yields CASSIVGLANEQFF. The rearrangement links TRBV19 to TRBJ2-1; TRBD2 aligns across 8 bases. The V segment lost 1 base and the J segment 6 bases; nucleotides outside the gene matches: 2. The CDR3 is made up of 14 amino acids. Germline CDR1 LNHDA, CDR2 SQIVND (reference sequence).

The J gene is TRBJ1-6, the V gene TRBV7-9; D is uncertain. CDR1 SEHNR and CDR2 FQNEAQ come from the germline V gene (reference sequence). V dropped 2 bases and J dropped 12 bases, with 14 bases sitting between them. The CDR3 is 14 residues long. The CDR3 is CASSLNEPWRPLHF. The CDR3 bases are TGTGCCAGCAGCTTAAACGAGCCCTGGAGACCCCTCCACTTT.

This clonotype was counted only a few times. J is TRBJ2-7 and V is TRBV6-1; D tentatively reads TRBD1 or TRBD2 (5 bases each). Trimming shortened V by 4 bases and J by 7 bases, and 14 bases separated the two germline ends. The CDR3 covers 13 residues. The V gene's germline CDR1 is MNHNS and CDR2 SASEGT. The CDR3 sequence is CASSGSRGREQYF. The DNA for the CDR3 is TGTGCCAGCAGTGGATCAAGGGGACGGGAGCAGTACTTC.

Remarks on this clonotype: One end of the junction varies from germline; a read error may be responsible. The V gene is TRBV7-2, the J gene TRBJ1-4, with D maybe TRBD1 (5 bases). The CDR3 has 15 amino acids. Germline lookup yields CDR1 SGHTA and CDR2 FQGNSA. CDR3 in amino acids: CDSSSKVGANEKLFF. The CDR3 coding sequence is TGTGACAGCAGCTCCAAAGTAGGGGCTAATGAAAAACTTTTTTTT.

To note about this clonotype: It may be a read error: a sequence one base away is much more abundant. The chain employs TRBV7-2 and TRBJ1-1; 7 bases are shared with TRBD1. The CDR3 is made up of 16 amino acids. CDR1 is SGHTA, CDR2 FQGNSA, per germline. This CDR3 reads CASSPKGQLRTTEDFF. The CDR3 DNA follows: TGTGCCAGCAGCCCAAAGGGACAGCTAAGAACCACTGAAGATTTCTTT. Full variable domain (outside the CDR3, taken from reference TRBV7-2 and TRBJ1-1): GAGVSQSPSNKVTEKGKDVELRCDPISGHTALYWYRQSLGQGLEFLIYFQGNSAPDKSGLPSDRFSAERTGGSVSTLTIQRTQQEDSAVYLCASSPKGQLRTTEDFFGQGTRLTVV.

The chain recombines TRBV11-2 with TRBJ1-3; D is unclear. Trimming cost V 6 bases and J 11 bases, with 11 bases left between them. Germline-derived CDR1 and CDR2 are SGHAT and FQNNGV. There are 11 residues in the CDR3. This CDR3 reads CASSSVPAIYF. The CDR3 DNA is TGTGCCAGCAGTTCGGTTCCGGCCATATATTTT. Supplemented by reference TRBV11-2 and TRBJ1-3, the full variable domain reads EAGVAQSPRYKIIEKRQSVAFWCNPISGHATLYWYQQILGQGPKLLIQFQNNGVVDDSQLPKDRFSAERLKGVDSTLKIQPAKLEDSAVYLCASSSVPAIYFGEGSWLTVV.